Sequencing of this T cell receptor (beta chain) was carried out in a study of T-cell reconstitution after alpha-beta-depleted transplantation in children. Study-level results: After transplant, high TCRbeta diversity at day 60 in some patients arose from surviving recipient T cells and thymic progenitors. Counts and diversity of T cells one year after transplant came mostly from newly produced T cells. It was reported that alpha-beta T cells came from several hundred expanded graft clones (about two months after transplant).

This clonotype was counted between two and nine times. Its antigen is unidentified. Unique molecular identifiers tagged the TCRbeta library. MiXCR, applied by TCRdb to the PCR reads, yields one record per CDR3 protein. The sample yields about a million distinct CDR3 sequences, roughly 31% seen once. Germline V gene sequence: CDR1 SGHRS, CDR2 YFSETQ. The CDR3 covers 17 residues. The V and J ends lost 4 bases and 6 bases, in that order; junction bases with no gene match: 14. The chain couples TRBV5-1 to TRBJ2-7, with 12 bases fitting TRBD1. The starting material was PBMCs, mostly from graft donor cells, obtained 360 days after TCRalphabeta/CD19-depleted stem cell transplant. This TCR was sampled from a boy in the first two years of life who had a stem cell transplant for SCID, so the T cells may come from the graft donor. CDR3 amino acids: CASSPQGQGAPRTEQYF. For the CDR3, the DNA is TGCGCCAGCAGCCCCCAGGGACAGGGGGCACCCAGGACCGAGCAGTACTTC.